This entry concerns a single TCR beta chain. Its antigen is undetermined. This entry is derived from a study of tumor and adjacent non-tumor tissue in lung cancer. Study-wide results and caveats: Normal lung showed higher cumulative top 100 clone frequency than tumor. Tumor tissue had significantly higher TCR diversity than normal lung.

RNA was extracted from bulk tissue without any cell sorting. The library came from three nested PCR rounds adapted from ARM-PCR protocols. TCRdb re-derived calls from the multiplex PCR reads in MiXCR, one entry per CDR3 protein. Of about 80,000 distinct CDR3 sequences listed, approximately 77% are singletons. The V end lost 7 bases, the J end lost 9 bases, and 23 bases lay between the germline ends. This CDR3 is built from 15 residues. The V gene's germline CDR1 is WNHNN and CDR2 SYGVQD (reference sequence). Sequencing was performed on lung tumor tissue. The V call is TRBV10-1, the J call TRBJ2-3; D is unresolved. This receptor was taken from a woman aged 40 to 50 with non-small cell lung cancer. DNA of the CDR3: TGCGCCAGCAATGCACAAGGAAGCAATCAAAAAACGCAGTATTTT. Translation gives CASNAQGSNQKTQYF.